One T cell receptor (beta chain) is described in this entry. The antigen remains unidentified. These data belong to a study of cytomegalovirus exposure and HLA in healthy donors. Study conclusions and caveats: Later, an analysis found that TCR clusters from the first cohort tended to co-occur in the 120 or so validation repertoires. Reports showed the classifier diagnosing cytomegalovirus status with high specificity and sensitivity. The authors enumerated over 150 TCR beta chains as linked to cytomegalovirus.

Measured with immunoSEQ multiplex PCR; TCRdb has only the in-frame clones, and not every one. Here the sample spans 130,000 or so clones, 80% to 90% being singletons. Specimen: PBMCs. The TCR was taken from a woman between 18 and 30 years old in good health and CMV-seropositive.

DNA of the CDR3: TGTGCCAGCAGCGCCTCCTGGGACAGCCGATACAATGAGCAGTTCTTC. It translates to CASSASWDSRYNEQFF. This sequence joins TRBV21-1 and TRBJ2-1; TRBD1, the D gene given by the table, was not confirmed from the DNA. TRBV21-1 is classified as a pseudogene. CDR3 length: 16 residues.